This entry features one T cell receptor beta chain sequence. Its target is not known. This sample is drawn from a study of molecular identifiers for immune sequencing clone quantification. Study at large: In the replicates, RNA derived from roughly 20,000 or 100,000 naive CD8 cells was divided into five parts, and four were sequenced.

Findings of the study overall: The study reportedly detected spiked Jurkat TCR RNA from one cell among some 940,000 naive cells.

Sorting was used to obtain naive CD8 T cells (CD8+CD4-CCR7+CD45RA+). The CDR3 runs 16 residues. The trim removed 6 bases at V and 3 bases at J, leaving 6 bases unmatched. Germline V gives CDR1 MNHEY, CDR2 SMNVEV (reference sequence). TCRdb fed the PCR reads into MiXCR, producing one record per CDR3 protein. The sample has 460,000 or so distinct CDR3 sequences, over 20% seen once. Sequencing was performed on naive CD8+ T cells from blood, with Jurkat cell RNA spiked in. Noted subset: FACS-sorted CD8+CD4-CCR7+CD45RA+ naive T cells. V usage is TRBV27 and J usage is TRBJ1-4, with 11 bases lining up with TRBD1. This receptor was taken from a human donor in good health. Some libraries in this study had Jurkat cell RNA spiked in. CDR3 bases: TGTGCCAGCAGAGAGGGACAGGGGGGAGCTAATGAAAAACTGTTTTTT. Translated, it gives CASREGQGGANEKLFF. Supplemented by reference TRBV27 and TRBJ1-4, the full variable domain reads EAQVTQNPRYLITVTGKKLTVTCSQNMNHEYMSWYRQDPGLGLRQIYYSMNVEVTDKGDVPEGYKVSRKEKRNFPLILESPSPNQTSLYFCASREGQGGANEKLFFGSGTQLSVL.